Following are 24 T cell receptor beta chains from one sample sequenced in a study of blood T cell repertoires in COVID-19. TCRdb's copy holds only in-frame clones and misses some; the assay was immunoSEQ multiplex PCR. The table includes 300,000 to 400,000 clones, approximately 88% detected once. The sequenced sample was peripheral blood. Receptor source: a woman between 45 and 60 years old with active or convalescent COVID-19.

The V and J genes are TRBV2 and TRBJ2-7, with D possibly TRBD1 on 5 matching bases. Germline values: CDR1 SNHLY, CDR2 FYNNEI. CDR3 length: 14 amino acids. Trimming pared 3 bases from V and 3 bases from J, leaving 12 bases between. The CDR3 is CASSEGLVGYEQYF. CDR3 DNA sequence: TGTGCCAGCAGTGAGGGGCTAGTAGGCTACGAGCAGTACTTC.

J is TRBJ1-1 and V is TRBV28; D is undetermined. This CDR3 region has 11 residues. The V gene lost 5 bases and the J gene lost 6 bases, with 7 bases spanning the gap. The V gene's germline CDR1 is MDHEN and CDR2 SYDVKM. The CDR3 coding sequence is TGTGCCAGCAGTCTCTTATCTGAAGCTTTCTTT. It yields the protein CASSLLSEAFF.

The chain couples TRBV28 to TRBJ1-2; TRBD1 matches 9 bases. Germline-derived CDR1 and CDR2 are MDHEN and SYDVKM. The CDR3 extends over 16 amino acids. Trimming removed 11 bases from V and 4 bases from J; junction bases left unmatched: 17. As DNA, the CDR3 is TGTGCCGCCGCAGCCCCGGGACAGGGACCGGGCTATGGCTACACCTTC. Translating it yields CAAAAPGQGPGYGYTF.

J is TRBJ2-7 and V is TRBV10-3, with 8 bases fitting TRBD2. CDR1 ENHRY and CDR2 SYGVKD come from the germline V gene. V gave up 6 bases and J gave up 3 bases; unmatched junction bases: 4. This CDR3 contains 13 residues. Here the CDR3 reads CAISDSGDYEQYF. The CDR3, as DNA: TGTGCCATCAGCGATAGCGGGGACTACGAGCAGTACTTC.

The chain employs TRBV24-1 and TRBJ2-2; D possibly corresponds to TRBD2 (7 bases). With 8 bases removed from V and 4 bases from J, the gap between germline ends came to 10 bases. The CDR3 sequence is 13 residues long. Germline lookup yields CDR1 KGHDR and CDR2 SFDVKD. The CDR3 spells CATNGGRTGELFF. The CDR3 DNA reads TGTGCCACCAACGGGGGGCGCACCGGGGAGCTGTTTTTT.

V and J are TRBV6-5 and TRBJ1-1; perhaps TRBD1 as D (5 bases). Germline assignment: CDR1 MNHEY and CDR2 SVGAGI. This CDR3 spans 13 amino acids. V lost 5 bases and J lost 5, with 12 bases in between. DNA for the CDR3: TGTGCCAGCAGTCGCAGGGTAGAGACTGAAGCTTTCTTT. This encodes CASSRRVETEAFF.

V and J are TRBV5-1 and TRBJ2-2, with a weak D call TRBD1 (6 bases). CDR3 length: 14 residues. V was trimmed by 4 bases and J by 5 bases, leaving 12 bases between them. CDR1 SGHRS and CDR2 YFSETQ come from the germline V gene. The CDR3 region is CASSPGTKTGELFF. In nucleotides, the CDR3 is TGCGCCAGCAGCCCGGGGACAAAGACCGGGGAGCTGTTTTTT.

The rearrangement links TRBV7-9 to TRBJ1-4, with TRBD1 matching 7 bases. The trim removed 4 bases at V and 5 bases at J, leaving 10 bases unmatched. CDR1 is SEHNR and CDR2 is FQNEAQ in the germline V gene (reference sequence). This CDR3 spans 16 amino acids. The CDR3 DNA is TGTGCCAGCAGCTCCCGGGACAGTGGGGAAAATGAAAAACTGTTTTTT. Amino acids: CASSSRDSGENEKLFF.

J is TRBJ2-4 and V is TRBV25-1, with a weak D call TRBD2 (5 bases). Trimming left V 3 bases short and J 4 bases short, with 13 bases between. This CDR3 region has 15 residues. Germline CDR1 is MGHDK and CDR2 is SYGVNS. CDR3 nucleotide sequence: TGTGCCAGCAGTGACCCCATGCAGCGGAAAAACATTCAGTACTTC. Its translation is CASSDPMQRKNIQYF.

The table lists this clone with a few counts. The chain has TRBV7-2 and TRBJ1-5, with 7 nucleotides matching TRBD1. The CDR3 has 14 residues. Trimming at V came to 5 bases and at J to 5 bases, leaving 6 bases not matched to a gene. Germline V gene lookup returns CDR1 SGHTA and CDR2 FQGNSA. As DNA, the CDR3 is TGTGCCAGCAGCCAAGACAGGGTAGATCAGCCCCAGCATTTT. Translation gives CASSQDRVDQPQHF.

V is TRBV9 and J is TRBJ1-6, with 7 positions matching TRBD1. After removal of 3 bases from V and 8 bases from J, the junction contained 8 bases not matched to a gene. CDR1 and CDR2 (germline): SGDLS, YYNGEE. The CDR3 loop spans 15 amino acids. The CDR3 protein is CASSEATGRDSPLHF. The CDR3 nucleotides read TGTGCCAGCAGCGAGGCGACAGGGCGGGATTCACCCCTCCACTTT.

The V gene is TRBV25-1, the J gene TRBJ2-5, with D maybe TRBD2 (6 bases). The CDR3 is 15 residues long. Germline lookup yields CDR1 MGHDK and CDR2 SYGVNS. V shed 8 bases and J shed 4 bases, with 20 bases lying between them. Here the CDR3 reads CASSPNMGGRETQYF. The CDR3, as DNA: TGTGCCAGCTCCCCGAATATGGGGGGTCGAGAGACCCAGTACTTC.

The chain is built from TRBV25-1 and TRBJ1-4; D is perhaps TRBD1 (5 bases). Trimming took off 0 bases at V and 7 bases at J, with 12 bases between the two ends. Germline CDR1 is MGHDK and CDR2 is SYGVNS. The length of the CDR3 is 15 residues. For the CDR3, the DNA is TGTGCCAGCAGTGAATATCGCCAGGGAGGTGAAAAACTGTTTTTT. Protein: CASSEYRQGGEKLFF.

This chain links TRBV18 with TRBJ2-5; D possibly corresponds to TRBD2 (7 bases). The CDR3 covers 14 residues. V dropped 0 bases and J dropped 5 bases, with 10 bases sitting between them. The germline V gene encodes CDR1 KGHSH and CDR2 LQKENI. CDR3 in amino acids: CASSPPGGAETQYF. DNA of the CDR3: TGTGCCAGCTCACCACCGGGGGGGGCTGAGACCCAGTACTTC.

The V and J genes are TRBV5-1 and TRBJ1-2, with 7 bases aligning to TRBD1. The J segment lost 6 bases and the V segment lost 2 bases, leaving 10 bases of the junction unmatched. This CDR3 has 15 residues. Germline lookup yields CDR1 SGHRS and CDR2 YFSETQ. The CDR3 protein is CASSFTGAEGDGYTF. CDR3 DNA sequence: TGCGCCAGCAGCTTTACAGGGGCGGAGGGGGATGGCTACACCTTC. Full variable domain (remainder filled in from reference TRBV5-1 and TRBJ1-2): KAGVTQTPRYLIKTRGQQVTLSCSPISGHRSVSWYQQTPGQGLQFLFEYFSETQRNKGNFPGRFSGRQFSNSRSEMNVSTLELGDSALYLCASSFTGAEGDGYTFGSGTRLTVV.

The chain links TRBV14 to TRBJ2-7, with TRBD2 as a possible D gene (5 bases). This CDR3 is 14 amino acids long. The V and J ends lost 2 bases and 0 bases respectively, with 8 bases between them. Looked up from germline, CDR1 is SGHDN and CDR2 is FVKESK. The CDR3 loop is CASSQLGGSYEQYF. The CDR3 coding sequence is TGTGCCAGCAGCCAACTAGGAGGCTCCTACGAGCAGTACTTC. The full variable domain, with the rest looked up from reference TRBV14 and TRBJ2-7, is EAGVTQFPSHSVIEKGQTVTLRCDPISGHDNLYWYRRVMGKEIKFLLHFVKESKQDESGMPNNRFLAERTGGTYSTLKVQPAELEDSGVYFCASSQLGGSYEQYFGPGTRLTVT.

Of note for this clone: Other DNA sequences in this sample translate to the same CDR3. The chain couples TRBV12-3 or TRBV12-4 to TRBJ1-5; D remains ambiguous. The CDR3 has 13 residues. V lost 4 bases and J lost 4, with 8 bases in between. The CDR3 region has the DNA TGTGCCAGCAGTTCTCGGGGTAATCAGCCCCAGCATTTT. Translation: CASSSRGNQPQHF.

This clone came up a few times. The CDR3 DNA follows: TGTGCCAGCAGTCCAACAGCTTACACTGAAGCTTTCTTT. Amino acids: CASSPTAYTEAFF. The genes are TRBV27 and TRBJ1-1; D call uncertain. The CDR3 loop spans 13 amino acids. Germline-derived CDR1 and CDR2 are MNHEY and SMNVEV (reference sequence). V was trimmed by 5 bases and J by 3 bases, leaving 10 bases between them.

The CDR3 nucleotides read TGTGCCAGCAGCAAAGGCATCAGGGTTCCCCGCCTCTATGGCTACACCTTC. It translates to CASSKGIRVPRLYGYTF. The chain uses TRBV21-1 and TRBJ1-2; TRBD1 reflects the table's D call only, with no check against the DNA. TRBV21-1 is designated a pseudogene. The CDR3 consists of 17 residues.

The V call is TRBV9, the J call TRBJ1-3; 8 nucleotides align to TRBD1. The CDR3 is 15 amino acids. Germline lookup yields CDR1 SGDLS and CDR2 YYNGEE. The J segment lost 4 bases and the V segment lost 3 bases, leaving 6 bases of the junction unmatched. CDR3 loop: CASSDDRGSGNTIYF. CDR3 in DNA: TGTGCCAGCAGCGATGACAGGGGTTCAGGAAACACCATATATTTT.

This clone was observed at least ten times. The chain couples TRBV30 to TRBJ2-1; 8 nucleotides match TRBD2. The CDR3 is 14 residues long. The ends lost 0 bases at V and 10 bases at J; junction bases unmatched: 8. Germline V gives CDR1 GTSNPN, CDR2 SVGIG (reference sequence). In DNA, the CDR3 is TGTGCCTGGAGTGTAGGGGTAGCGGGGTCCGAGCAGTTCTTC. Amino acid sequence: CAWSVGVAGSEQFF. The full variable domain, its missing parts supplied by reference TRBV30 and TRBJ2-1, is SQTIHQWPATLVQPVGSPLSLECTVEGTSNPNLYWYRQAAGRGLQLLFYSVGIGQISSEVPQNLSASRPQDRQFILSSKKLLLSDSGFYLCAWSVGVAGSEQFFGPGTRLTVL.

This clone is a singleton in its sample. V and J are TRBV19 and TRBJ1-2; 8 bases agree with TRBD1. Germline V gene sequence: CDR1 LNHDA, CDR2 SQIVND (reference sequence). This CDR3 has 14 amino acids. V was pared by 3 bases and J by 5 bases, with 5 bases of the junction left unmatched. As DNA, the CDR3 is TGTGCCAGTAGTATGGGACAGGTGCGGTATGGCTACACCTTC. Amino acid sequence: CASSMGQVRYGYTF.

The chain is built from TRBV19 and TRBJ2-2, with D possibly matching TRBD1 (6 bases). This CDR3 has 14 residues. Germline lookup yields CDR1 LNHDA and CDR2 SQIVND (reference sequence). Trimming cost V 7 bases and J 5 bases, with 14 bases left between them. CDR3 sequence: CASKVAGETGELFF. The DNA for the CDR3 is TGTGCCAGTAAGGTGGCAGGGGAAACCGGGGAGCTGTTTTTT.

This clone was seen ten or more times. This chain connects TRBV6-5 to TRBJ1-1, with 7 bases that match TRBD1. The V segment lost 5 bases and the J segment 4 bases; nucleotides outside the gene matches: 4. This CDR3 comprises 13 residues. Per germline, CDR1 MNHEY and CDR2 SVGAGI. DNA of the CDR3: TGTGCCAGCAGTCCGAACAGGGGCACTGAAGCTTTCTTT. Encoded protein: CASSPNRGTEAFF.